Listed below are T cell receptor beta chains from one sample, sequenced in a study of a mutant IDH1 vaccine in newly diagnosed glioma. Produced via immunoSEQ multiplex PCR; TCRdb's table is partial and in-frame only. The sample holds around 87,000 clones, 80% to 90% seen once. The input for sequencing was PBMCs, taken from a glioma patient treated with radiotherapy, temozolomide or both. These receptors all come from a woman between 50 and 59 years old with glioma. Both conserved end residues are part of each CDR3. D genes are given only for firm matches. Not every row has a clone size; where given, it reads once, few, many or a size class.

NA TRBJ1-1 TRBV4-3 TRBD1 CASSQNRGRRAFF TGCGCCAGCAGCCAAAACAGGGGGCGCAGAGCTTTCTTT
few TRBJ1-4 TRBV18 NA CASSPDNGEKLFF TGTGCCAGCTCACCAGACAACGGGGAAAAACTGTTTTTT
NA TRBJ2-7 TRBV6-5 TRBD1 CASSYSGGTGYYEQYF TGTGCCAGCAGTTACTCGGGGGGGACAGGGTATTACGAGCAGTACTTC
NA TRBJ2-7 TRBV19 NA CASALGGLQYF TGTGCCAGCGCCCTCGGGGGGCTGCAGTACTTC
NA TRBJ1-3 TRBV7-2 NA CASSPGSSGNTIYF TGTGCCAGCAGCCCCGGAAGCTCTGGAAACACCATATATTTT
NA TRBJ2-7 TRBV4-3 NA CASSQAEQGVSYEQYF TGCGCCAGCAGCCAAGCAGAACAGGGTGTCTCCTACGAGCAGTACTTC
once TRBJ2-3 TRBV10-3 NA CAISESTGGDTQYF TGTGCCATCAGTGAGTCGACAGGCGGGGATACGCAGTATTTT
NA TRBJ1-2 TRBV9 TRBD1 CASSEDYDRGRDGYTF TGTGCCAGCAGCGAAGATTACGACAGGGGGCGCGATGGCTACACCTTC
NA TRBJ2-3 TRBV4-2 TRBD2 CASSELSGGGDTQYF TGTGCCAGCAGCGAACTTAGCGGGGGTGGAGATACGCAGTATTTT
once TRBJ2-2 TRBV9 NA CASSVGTLGETGELFF TGTGCCAGCAGCGTAGGGACACTAGGTGAGACCGGGGAGCTGTTTTTT
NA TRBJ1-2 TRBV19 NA CASSMSFGVGGYGYTF TGTGCCAGTAGTATGTCTTTCGGGGTGGGAGGCTATGGCTACACCTTC
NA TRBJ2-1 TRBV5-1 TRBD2 CASSLSGGPYNEQFF TGCGCCAGCAGCTTATCGGGGGGTCCTTACAATGAGCAGTTCTTC
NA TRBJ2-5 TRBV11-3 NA CASSPRGRRIETQYF TGTGCCAGCAGCCCCCGGGGTAGGCGGATCGAGACCCAGTACTTC
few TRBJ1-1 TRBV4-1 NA CASSPFQGNTEAFF TGCGCCAGCAGCCCGTTTCAGGGGAACACTGAAGCTTTCTTT
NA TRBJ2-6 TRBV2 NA CASGPGGAGANVLTF TGTGCCAGTGGCCCTGGAGGTGCTGGGGCCAACGTCCTGACTTTC
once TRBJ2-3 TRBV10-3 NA CAIKGGVRVGGDTQYF TGTGCCATCAAAGGTGGGGTGCGGGTTGGGGGAGATACGCAGTATTTT
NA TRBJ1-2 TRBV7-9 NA CASSPDFYGYTF TGTGCCAGCAGCCCCGATTTTTATGGCTACACCTTC
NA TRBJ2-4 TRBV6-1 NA CASSEGGVLAKNIQYF TGTGCCAGCAGTGAAGGGGGAGTTCTAGCCAAAAACATTCAGTACTTC
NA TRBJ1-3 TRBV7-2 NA CASSRSGGRGGNTIYF TGTGCCAGCAGCCGAAGCGGGGGGCGCGGGGGAAACACCATATATTTT
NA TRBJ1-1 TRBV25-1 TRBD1 CASSTTGVTEAFF TGTGCCAGCAGCACAACAGGGGTCACTGAAGCTTTCTTT
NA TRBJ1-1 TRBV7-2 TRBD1 CASSSMGTGAATEAFF TGTGCCAGCAGCTCAATGGGCACAGGGGCCGCCACTGAAGCTTTCTTT
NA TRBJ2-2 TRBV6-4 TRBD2 CASSTSGETNTGELFF TGTGCCAGCAGTACTAGCGGGGAAACGAACACCGGGGAGCTGTTTTTT
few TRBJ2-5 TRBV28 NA CASSGETQYF TGTGCCAGCAGCGGAGAGACCCAGTACTTC
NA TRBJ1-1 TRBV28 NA CASSLSSVNTEAFF TGTGCCAGCAGTTTATCCTCGGTGAACACTGAAGCTTTCTTT
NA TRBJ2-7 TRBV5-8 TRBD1 CASSPVLDRAAYEQYF TGTGCCAGCAGCCCTGTTCTTGACAGGGCTGCCTACGAGCAGTACTTC
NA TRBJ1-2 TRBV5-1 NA CASSLEYREIWPYGYTF TGCGCCAGCAGCTTGGAGTACAGGGAGATCTGGCCCTATGGCTACACCTTC
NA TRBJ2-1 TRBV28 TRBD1 CASTRGGTGGNEQFF TGTGCCAGCACACGAGGTGGGACAGGGGGCAATGAGCAGTTCTTC
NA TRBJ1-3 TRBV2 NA CASSGDSGNTIYF TGTGCCAGCAGTGGGGACTCTGGAAACACCATATATTTT
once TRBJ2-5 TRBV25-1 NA CASSEYGETQYF TGTGCCAGCAGTGAATATGGAGAGACCCAGTACTTC
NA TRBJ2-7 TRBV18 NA CASSPQGLISYEQYF TGTGCCAGCTCACCACAGGGCCTAATCTCCTACGAGCAGTACTTC
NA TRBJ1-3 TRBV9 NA CASSQVGNTIYF TGTGCCAGCAGCCAGGTGGGAAACACCATATATTTT
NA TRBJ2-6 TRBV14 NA CASSQIWGSGANVLTF TGTGCCAGCAGCCAAATTTGGGGCTCCGGGGCCAACGTCCTGACTTTC
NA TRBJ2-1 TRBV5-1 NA CASSLVEKLPNEQFF TGCGCCAGCAGCTTGGTGGAGAAACTTCCAAATGAGCAGTTCTTC
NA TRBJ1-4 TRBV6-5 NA CASSPVPGIEKLFF TGTGCCAGCAGTCCCGTGCCGGGCATTGAAAAACTGTTTTTT
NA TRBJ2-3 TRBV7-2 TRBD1 CASSLNRGSTDTQYF TGTGCCAGCAGCTTAAACAGGGGGAGCACAGATACGCAGTATTTT